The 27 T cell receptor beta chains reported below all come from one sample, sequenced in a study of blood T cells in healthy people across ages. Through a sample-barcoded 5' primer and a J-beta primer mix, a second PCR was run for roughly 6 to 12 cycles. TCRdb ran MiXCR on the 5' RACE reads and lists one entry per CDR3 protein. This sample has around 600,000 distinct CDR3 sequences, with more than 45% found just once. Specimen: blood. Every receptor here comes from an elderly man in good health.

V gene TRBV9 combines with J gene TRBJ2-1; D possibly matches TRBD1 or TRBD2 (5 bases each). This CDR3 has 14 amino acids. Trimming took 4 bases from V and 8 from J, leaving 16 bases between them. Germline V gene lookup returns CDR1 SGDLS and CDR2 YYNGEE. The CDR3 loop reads CASSPQGARYEQFF. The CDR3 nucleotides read TGTGCCAGCAGCCCTCAGGGAGCTAGGTATGAGCAGTTCTTC.

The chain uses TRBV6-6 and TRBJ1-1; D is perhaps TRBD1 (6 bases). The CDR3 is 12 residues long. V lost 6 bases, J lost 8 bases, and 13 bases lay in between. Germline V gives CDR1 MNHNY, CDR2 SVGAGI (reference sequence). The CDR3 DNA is TGTGCCAGCAGAGGGGGGGGAAGCGAAGCTTTCTTT. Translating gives CASRGGGSEAFF.

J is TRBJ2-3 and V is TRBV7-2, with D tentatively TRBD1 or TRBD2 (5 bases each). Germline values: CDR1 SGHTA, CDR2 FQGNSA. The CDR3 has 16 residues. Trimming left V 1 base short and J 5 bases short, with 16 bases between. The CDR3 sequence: CASSLDRRRLVDTQYF. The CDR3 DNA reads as TGTGCCAGCAGCTTAGACAGGAGGCGGTTGGTAGATACGCAGTATTTT.

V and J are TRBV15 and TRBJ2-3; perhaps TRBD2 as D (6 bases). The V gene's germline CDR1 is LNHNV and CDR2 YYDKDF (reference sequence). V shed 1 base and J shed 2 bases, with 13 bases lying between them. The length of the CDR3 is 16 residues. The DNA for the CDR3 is TGTGCCACCAGCAGAGCCATAGCGGATTACACAGATACGCAGTATTTT. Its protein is CATSRAIADYTDTQYF.

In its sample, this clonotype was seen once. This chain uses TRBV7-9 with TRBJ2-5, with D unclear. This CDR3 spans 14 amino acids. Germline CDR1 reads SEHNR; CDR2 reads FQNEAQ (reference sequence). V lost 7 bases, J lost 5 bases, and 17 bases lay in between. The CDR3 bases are TGTGCCAGCACCAACTCAGCTGGCTGGGAGACCCAGTACTTC. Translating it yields CASTNSAGWETQYF.

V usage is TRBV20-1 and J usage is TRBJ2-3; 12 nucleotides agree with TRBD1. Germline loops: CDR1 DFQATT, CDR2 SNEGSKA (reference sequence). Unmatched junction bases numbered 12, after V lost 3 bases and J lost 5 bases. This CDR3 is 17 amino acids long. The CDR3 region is CSAREPRDRGLVDTQYF. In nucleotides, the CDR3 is TGCAGTGCTAGGGAACCCCGGGACAGGGGGCTGGTAGATACGCAGTATTTT.

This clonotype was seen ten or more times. CDR3 sequence: CAISDAGGWNEQYF. The CDR3, as DNA: TGTGCCATCAGTGACGCAGGGGGCTGGAACGAGCAGTACTTC. The chain recombines TRBV10-3 with TRBJ2-7; 8 bases align to TRBD1. The ends lost 3 bases at V and 5 bases at J; junction bases unmatched: 6. There are 14 residues in the CDR3. CDR1 is ENHRY and CDR2 is SYGVKD in the germline V gene.

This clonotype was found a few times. CDR3 region: CASSPQTSGPPYEQYF. Written as DNA, the CDR3 is TGTGCCAGCAGCCCCCAGACTAGCGGACCACCCTACGAGCAGTACTTC. V and J are TRBV7-2 and TRBJ2-7; TRBD2 matches 9 bases. The CDR3 is 16 amino acids. The V gene's germline CDR1 is SGHTA and CDR2 FQGNSA. V lost 5 bases to trimming and J lost 2 bases; unmatched junction nucleotides: 10.

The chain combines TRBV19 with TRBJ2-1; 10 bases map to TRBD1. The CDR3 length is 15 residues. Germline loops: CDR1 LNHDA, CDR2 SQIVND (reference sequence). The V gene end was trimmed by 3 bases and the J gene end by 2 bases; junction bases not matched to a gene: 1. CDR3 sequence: CASSMGQGTYNEQFF. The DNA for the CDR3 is TGTGCCAGTAGTATGGGACAGGGGACCTACAATGAGCAGTTCTTC.

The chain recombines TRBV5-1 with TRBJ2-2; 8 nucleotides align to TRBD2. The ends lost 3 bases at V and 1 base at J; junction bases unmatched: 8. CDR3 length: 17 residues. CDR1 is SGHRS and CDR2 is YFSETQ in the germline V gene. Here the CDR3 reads CASSSLRGGQNTGELFF. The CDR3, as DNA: TGCGCCAGCAGCTCCCTCCGGGGGGGACAGAACACCGGGGAGCTGTTTTTT. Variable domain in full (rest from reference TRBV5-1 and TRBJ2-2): KAGVTQTPRYLIKTRGQQVTLSCSPISGHRSVSWYQQTPGQGLQFLFEYFSETQRNKGNFPGRFSGRQFSNSRSEMNVSTLELGDSALYLCASSSLRGGQNTGELFFGEGSRLTVL.

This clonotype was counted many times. The CDR3 sequence is CASSPTRAADTQYF. In DNA, the CDR3 is TGTGCCAGCAGTCCTACTAGAGCAGCAGATACGCAGTATTTT. The chain couples TRBV6-6 to TRBJ2-3; possibly TRBD2 for D (5 bases). V lost 5 bases, J lost 4 bases, and 13 bases lay in between. In germline, CDR1 is MNHNY, CDR2 SVGAGI (reference sequence). There are 14 residues in the CDR3.

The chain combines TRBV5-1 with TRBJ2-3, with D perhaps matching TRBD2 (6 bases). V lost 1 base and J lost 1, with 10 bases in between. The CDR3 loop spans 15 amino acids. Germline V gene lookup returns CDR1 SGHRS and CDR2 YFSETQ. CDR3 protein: CASSLKASGTDTQYF. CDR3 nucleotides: TGCGCCAGCAGCTTGAAGGCTAGCGGCACAGATACGCAGTATTTT.

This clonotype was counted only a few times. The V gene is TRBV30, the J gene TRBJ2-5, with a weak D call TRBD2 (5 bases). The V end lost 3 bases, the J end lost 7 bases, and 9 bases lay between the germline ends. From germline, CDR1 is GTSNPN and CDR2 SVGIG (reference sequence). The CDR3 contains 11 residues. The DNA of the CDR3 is TGTGCCTGGAGCGCGGGTGGGACCCAGTACTTC. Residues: CAWSAGGTQYF.

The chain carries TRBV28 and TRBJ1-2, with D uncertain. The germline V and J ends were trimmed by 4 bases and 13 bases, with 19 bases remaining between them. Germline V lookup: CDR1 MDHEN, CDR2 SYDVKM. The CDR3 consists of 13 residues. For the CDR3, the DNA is TGTGCCAGCAGTTCCCCGGGGATAGGGAGGAGCACCTTC. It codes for CASSSPGIGRSTF.

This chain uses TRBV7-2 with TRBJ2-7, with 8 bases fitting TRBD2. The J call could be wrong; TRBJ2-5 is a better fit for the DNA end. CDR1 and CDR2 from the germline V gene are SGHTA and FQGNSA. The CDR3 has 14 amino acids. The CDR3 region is CASSFGGGPETQYF. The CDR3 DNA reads TGTGCCAGCAGCTTCGGCGGGGGGCCAGAGACCCAGTACTTC.

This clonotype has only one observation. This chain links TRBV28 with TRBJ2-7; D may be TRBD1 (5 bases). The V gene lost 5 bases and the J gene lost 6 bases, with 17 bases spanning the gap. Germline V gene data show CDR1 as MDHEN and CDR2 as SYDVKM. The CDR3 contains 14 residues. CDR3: CASSPPQGPCEQYF. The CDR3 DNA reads TGTGCCAGCAGTCCACCGCAGGGCCCCTGCGAGCAGTACTTC.

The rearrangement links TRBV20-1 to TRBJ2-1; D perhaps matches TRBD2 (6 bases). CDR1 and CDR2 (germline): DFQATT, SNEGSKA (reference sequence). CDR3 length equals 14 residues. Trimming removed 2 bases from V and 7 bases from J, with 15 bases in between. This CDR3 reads CSARMAGSLNEQFF. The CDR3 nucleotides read TGCAGTGCTAGAATGGCGGGATCATTGAATGAGCAGTTCTTC.

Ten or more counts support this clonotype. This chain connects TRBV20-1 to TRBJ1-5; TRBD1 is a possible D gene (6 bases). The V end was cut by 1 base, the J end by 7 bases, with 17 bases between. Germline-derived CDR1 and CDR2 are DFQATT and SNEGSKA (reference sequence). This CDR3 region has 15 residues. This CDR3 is CSARAEGVGVQPQHF. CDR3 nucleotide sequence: TGCAGTGCTAGAGCTGAGGGGGTAGGAGTCCAGCCCCAGCATTTT.

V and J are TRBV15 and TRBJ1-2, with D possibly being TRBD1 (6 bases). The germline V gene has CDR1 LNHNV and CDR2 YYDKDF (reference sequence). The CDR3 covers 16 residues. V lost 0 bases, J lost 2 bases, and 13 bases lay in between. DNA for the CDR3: TGTGCCACCAGCAGAGAGCAGCGCAGGGGAAACTATGGCTACACCTTC. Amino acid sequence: CATSREQRRGNYGYTF.

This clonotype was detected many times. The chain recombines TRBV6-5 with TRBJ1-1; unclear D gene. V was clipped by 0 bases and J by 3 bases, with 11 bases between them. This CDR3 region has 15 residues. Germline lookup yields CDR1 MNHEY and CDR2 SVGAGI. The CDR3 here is CASSYSFRLHTEAFF. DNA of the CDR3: TGTGCCAGCAGTTACTCATTCAGGTTGCACACTGAAGCTTTCTTT.

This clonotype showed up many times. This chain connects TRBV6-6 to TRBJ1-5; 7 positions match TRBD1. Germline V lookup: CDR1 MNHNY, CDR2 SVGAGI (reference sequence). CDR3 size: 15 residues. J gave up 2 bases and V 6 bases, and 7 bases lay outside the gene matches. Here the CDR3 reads CASRSGGLGNQPQHF. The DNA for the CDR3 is TGTGCCAGCAGATCAGGGGGACTTGGCAATCAGCCCCAGCATTTT.

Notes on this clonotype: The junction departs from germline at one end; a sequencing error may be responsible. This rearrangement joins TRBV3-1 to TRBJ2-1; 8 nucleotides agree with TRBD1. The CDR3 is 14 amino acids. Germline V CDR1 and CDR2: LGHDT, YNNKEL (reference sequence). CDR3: CAGSQASQGEKQFF. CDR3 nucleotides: TGTGCCGGCAGCCAAGCCTCACAGGGGGAAAAGCAGTTCTTC.

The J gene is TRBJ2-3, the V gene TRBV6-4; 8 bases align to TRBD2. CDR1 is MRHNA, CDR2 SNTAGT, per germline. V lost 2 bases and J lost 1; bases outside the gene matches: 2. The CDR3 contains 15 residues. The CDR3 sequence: CASSDSGGGTDTQYF. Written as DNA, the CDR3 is TGTGCCAGCAGTGACAGCGGGGGCGGCACAGATACGCAGTATTTT.

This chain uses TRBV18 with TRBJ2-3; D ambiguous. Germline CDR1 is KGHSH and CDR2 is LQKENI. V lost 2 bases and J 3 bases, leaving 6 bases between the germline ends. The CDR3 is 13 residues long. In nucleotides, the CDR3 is TGTGCCAGCTCACCAAGTATTACAGATACGCAGTATTTT. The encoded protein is CASSPSITDTQYF.

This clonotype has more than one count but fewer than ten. This CDR3 is CSVDSTGSEQFF. The DNA for the CDR3 is TGCAGCGTTGATAGCACGGGAAGTGAGCAGTTCTTC. The chain links TRBV29-1 to TRBJ2-1, with D possibly TRBD2 on 5 matching bases. The CDR3 extends over 12 amino acids. CDR1 and CDR2 (germline): SQVTM, ANQGSEA. V was trimmed by 3 bases and J by 9 bases, leaving 12 bases between them.

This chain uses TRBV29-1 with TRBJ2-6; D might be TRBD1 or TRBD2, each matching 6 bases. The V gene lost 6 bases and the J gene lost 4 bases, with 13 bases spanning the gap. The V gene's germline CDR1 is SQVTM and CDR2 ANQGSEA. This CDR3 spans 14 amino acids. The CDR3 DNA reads TGCAGCGTCGGGGGCGCGTCGGGGGCCAACGTCCTGACTTTC. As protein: CSVGGASGANVLTF.

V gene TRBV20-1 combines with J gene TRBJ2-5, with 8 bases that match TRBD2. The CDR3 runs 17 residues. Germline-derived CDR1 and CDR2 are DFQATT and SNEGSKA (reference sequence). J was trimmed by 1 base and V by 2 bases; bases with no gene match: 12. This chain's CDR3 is CSARSPGLAGPQETQYF. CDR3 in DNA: TGCAGTGCTAGATCGCCTGGGCTAGCGGGCCCCCAAGAGACCCAGTACTTC.